This paragraph reports one T cell receptor (beta chain). Its antigen is currently unknown. Unmatched junction bases numbered 7, after V lost 3 bases and J lost 6 bases. This CDR3 spans 15 amino acids. The germline V gene has CDR1 MDHEN and CDR2 SYDVKM. The data originate from a study of STAT5B mutations in CD4+ large granular lymphocyte leukemia. Study as a whole: Among healthy controls, a particular HLA allele went with more CDR3 'QG' motifs.

Notes on the study in general: Patient CD4-sorted repertoires stayed more clonal than healthy ones after leukemic-clone removal. Top patient clones used TRBV06 genes more often: 8/27 versus 2/35 in controls.

The assay was run at survey level. Profiled with immunoSEQ multiplex PCR; TCRdb holds only in-frame clones, not every one. This repertoire shows 15,000 to 20,000 clones, approximately 84% found once; its top ten account for less than 15%. The V call is TRBV28, the J call TRBJ2-1; the match to TRBD2 covers 8 bases. The TCR originated in a human donor in good health. The specimen was CD4+ T cells from blood buffy coats. In nucleotides, the CDR3 is TGTGCCAGCAGTTTGCCCAGCGGGAGTCTCAATGAGCAGTTCTTC. This codes for CASSLPSGSLNEQFF. Together with reference TRBV28 and TRBJ2-1, the CDR3 gives the full variable domain: DVKVTQSSRYLVKRTGEKVFLECVQDMDHENMFWYRQDPGLGLRLIYFSYDVKMKEKGDIPEGYSVSREKKERFSLILESASTNQTSMYLCASSLPSGSLNEQFFGPGTRLTVL.